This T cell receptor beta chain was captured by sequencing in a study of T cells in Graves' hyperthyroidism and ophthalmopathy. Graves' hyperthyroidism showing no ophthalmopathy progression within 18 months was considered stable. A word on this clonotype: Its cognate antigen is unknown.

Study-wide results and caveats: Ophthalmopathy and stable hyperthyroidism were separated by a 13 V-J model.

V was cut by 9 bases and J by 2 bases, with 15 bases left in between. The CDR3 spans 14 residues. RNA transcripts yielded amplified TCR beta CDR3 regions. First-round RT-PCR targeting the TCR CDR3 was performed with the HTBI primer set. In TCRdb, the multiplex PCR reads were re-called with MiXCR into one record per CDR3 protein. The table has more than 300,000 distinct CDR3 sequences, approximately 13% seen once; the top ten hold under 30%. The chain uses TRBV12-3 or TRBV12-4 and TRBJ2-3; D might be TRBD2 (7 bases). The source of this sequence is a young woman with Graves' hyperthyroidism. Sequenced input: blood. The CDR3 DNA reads TGTGCCAGTGGCGGGGGCGGGAACACAGATACGCAGTATTTT. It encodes CASGGGGNTDTQYF.